This T cell receptor (beta chain) was sequenced during a study of shared clonotypes between healthy human individuals. Regarding the study as a whole: Sharing across a few donors was seen in roughly 5% of naive CD4 clonotypes.

The CDR3 spans 15 residues. V was clipped by 4 bases and J by 4 bases; unmatched bases: 9. CDR1 is SNHLY and CDR2 is FYNNEI in the germline V gene. Using immunoSEQ multiplex PCR, the repertoire was profiled, and TCRdb retains in-frame clones only, with some absent. Among about 1.1 million clones listed, 75% to 80% were seen once. For this clone: The antigen remains unidentified.

Sequences were obtained from memory CD4+ T cells from PBMCs. Subset meaning: CD45RA-negative fraction. The chain uses TRBV2 and TRBJ2-5, with 7 nucleotides matching TRBD2. The origin of this receptor is a young man in good health. Some clones in this sample may be carry-over from other donors' samples. The CDR3 reads CASSGGGLSLETQYF. DNA of the CDR3: TGTGCCAGCAGTGGGGGAGGGCTATCTCTAGAGACCCAGTACTTC.